The source of this T cell receptor beta chain is a study of T-cell reconstitution after alpha-beta-depleted transplantation in children. The junction had 6 bases not matched to a gene; V was cut back by 11 bases and J by 7 bases. CDR3 size: 12 residues. The germline V gene has CDR1 MNHEY and CDR2 SMNVEV (reference sequence). Unique molecular identifiers were built into the TCRbeta library. TCRdb redid the calling of the PCR reads with MiXCR, one entry per CDR3 protein. Of about 100,000 distinct CDR3 sequences detected, 5.5% to 7% appear once; the ten largest clones hold more than 20%. The sequencing used PBMCs, mostly from graft donor cells, collected 360 days after TCRalphabeta/CD19-depleted stem cell transplant. The TCR sequence derives from a male patient between 2 and 15 years old who had a stem cell transplant for acute lymphoblastic leukemia, so the T cells may come from the graft donor. This rearrangement joins TRBV27 to TRBJ2-1; 9 positions agree with TRBD2. This chain's CDR3 is CAAGLAGNEQFF. The CDR3 DNA is TGTGCCGCGGGGCTAGCGGGGAATGAGCAGTTCTTC.